Given below is one T cell receptor beta chain in context. The data stem from a study of blood T cells in healthy people across ages. A sample-barcoded 5' primer and a J-beta primer mix were used in a second PCR of roughly 7 to 11 cycles. Sequencing yielded, for each sample, at least 3 million paired-end reads carrying CDR3. TCRdb fed the 5' RACE reads into MiXCR, producing one record per CDR3 protein. The sample lists 650,000 to 950,000 distinct CDR3 sequences; approximately 48% were seen once. This CDR3 has 15 amino acids. Germline V gene lookup returns CDR1 LGHDT and CDR2 YNNKEL (reference sequence).

The receptor was isolated from a man aged 55-75 years in good health. Sequencing was performed on blood. V and J are TRBV3-1 and TRBJ2-1; no firm D call. The J call is doubtful: the DNA matches TRBJ2-7 better. CDR3 nucleotides: TGTGCCAGCAGCCAAGACCCCCTAGGGAACAATGAGCAGTACTTC. Translating it yields CASSQDPLGNNEQYF.